This TCR beta chain was captured in a study of cytotoxic CD8 clonotypes in ibrutinib-treated CLL. General study findings and limits: The clonality went up when patients responded to ibrutinib and dropped back toward baseline at progression.

Germline V lookup: CDR1 SGHRS, CDR2 YFSETQ. The CDR3 contains 15 residues. V lost 2 bases to trimming and J lost 0 bases; unmatched junction nucleotides: 4. A remark on this clone: Antigen: not known.

TCRdb's copy holds only in-frame clones and misses some; the assay was immunoSEQ multiplex PCR. The sample consists of under 150,000 clones, about 85% of them appearing once. This chain connects TRBV5-1 to TRBJ2-5, with 7 bases matching TRBD1. The TCR originated in a human donor with chronic lymphocytic leukemia. The material was PBMCs, obtained after 24 months of ibrutinib treatment. CDR3 protein: CASSFSGTDQETQYF. CDR3 nucleotides: TGCGCCAGCAGCTTCTCCGGGACAGACCAAGAGACCCAGTACTTC.